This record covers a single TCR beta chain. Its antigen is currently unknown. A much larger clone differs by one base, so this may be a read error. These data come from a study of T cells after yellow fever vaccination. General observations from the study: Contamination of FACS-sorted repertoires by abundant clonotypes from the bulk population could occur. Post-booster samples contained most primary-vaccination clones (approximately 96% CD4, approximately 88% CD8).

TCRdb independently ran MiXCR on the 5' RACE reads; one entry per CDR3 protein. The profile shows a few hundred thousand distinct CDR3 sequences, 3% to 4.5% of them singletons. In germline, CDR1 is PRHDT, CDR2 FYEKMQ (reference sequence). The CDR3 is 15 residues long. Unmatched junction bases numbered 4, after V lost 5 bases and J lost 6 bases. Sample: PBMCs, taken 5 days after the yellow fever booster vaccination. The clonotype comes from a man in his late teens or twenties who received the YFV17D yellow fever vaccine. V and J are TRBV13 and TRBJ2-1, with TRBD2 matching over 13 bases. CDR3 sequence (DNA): TGTGCCAGCAGCGTGACTAGCGGGGGGTTCAATGAGCAGTTCTTC. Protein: CASSVTSGGFNEQFF.